This TCR beta chain comes out of a study of cytomegalovirus exposure and HLA in healthy donors. Study background: One earlier analysis, a look at about 179 million T cells, found some 100 million unique TCR beta sequences. Genetic ancestry analysis placed over 75% of the 398 donors that were genotyped in the Caucasian-associated cluster. Study-level results: Reportedly, fewer N-insertions than the approximately 690-donor mean appeared in an Asian-associated ancestry cluster in a later analysis. Most TCRs appeared rarely, but some public TCRs recurred in many donors.

PCR used 60 Vbeta primers and 13 Jbeta primers. Produced via immunoSEQ multiplex PCR; TCRdb's table is partial and in-frame only. The sample contains over 110,000 clones, 75% to 85% of which appear only once. This clone was detected only a few times. What it binds is unknown. Sequenced: PBMCs. This receptor was taken from a middle-aged woman in good health and CMV-seropositive.

The CDR3 here is CASSFMAGGGETQYF. The CDR3 DNA reads TGCGCCAGCAGCTTCATGGCGGGAGGAGGAGAGACCCAGTACTTC. The V call is TRBV5-1, the J call TRBJ2-5, with 8 bases fitting TRBD2. In germline, CDR1 is SGHRS, CDR2 YFSETQ. This CDR3 comprises 15 residues. J gave up 4 bases and V 2 bases, and 7 bases lay outside the gene matches.